In its sample, the clone carrying this T cell receptor (beta chain) was seen a few times. Its target is unknown. This sample was taken from a study of CD8+ T cells in alopecia areata. Looking at the study overall: Treated patients were dosed with oral tofacitinib, taking 5 to 10 mg twice daily.

As to treatment: oral pan-JAK inhibitor, 5-10 mg twice daily. The V gene's germline CDR1 is SGHRS and CDR2 YFSETQ. This CDR3 has 15 residues. Trimming took 3 bases from V and 5 from J, leaving 17 bases between them. Points from the study as a whole: Scalp lesions, especially in alopecia totalis/universalis, had higher clonality than normal scalp.

Reverse transcription of extracted RNA yielded cDNA, which provided the sequencing template. The repertoire was sequenced with immunoSEQ multiplex PCR; TCRdb's copy has only in-frame clones and lacks some. The profile covers about 160,000 clones, with roughly 65% appearing a single time and more than 0.7% taken by the ten largest. The chain is built from TRBV5-1 and TRBJ1-1; D may be TRBD1 (6 bases). The source of this sequence is a human donor with alopecia areata. The sequencing used CD4+ T cells sorted from blood, collected at week 4, from a patient treated with tofacitinib. CDR3 in amino acids: CASSSGVLKGTEAFF. The CDR3 region has the DNA TGCGCCAGCAGCTCAGGGGTACTGAAAGGAACTGAAGCTTTCTTT.